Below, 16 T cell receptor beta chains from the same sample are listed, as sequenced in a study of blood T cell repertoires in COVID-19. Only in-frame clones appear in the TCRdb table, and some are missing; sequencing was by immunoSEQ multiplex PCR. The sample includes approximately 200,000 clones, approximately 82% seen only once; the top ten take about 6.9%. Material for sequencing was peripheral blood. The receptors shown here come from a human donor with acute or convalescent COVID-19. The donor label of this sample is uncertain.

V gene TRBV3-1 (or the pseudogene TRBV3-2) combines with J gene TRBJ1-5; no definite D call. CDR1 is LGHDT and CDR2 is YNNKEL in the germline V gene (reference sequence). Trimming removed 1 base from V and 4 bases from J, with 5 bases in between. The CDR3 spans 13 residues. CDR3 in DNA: TGTGCCAGCAGCCAAGTCGGGAATCAGCCCCAGCATTTT. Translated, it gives CASSQVGNQPQHF.

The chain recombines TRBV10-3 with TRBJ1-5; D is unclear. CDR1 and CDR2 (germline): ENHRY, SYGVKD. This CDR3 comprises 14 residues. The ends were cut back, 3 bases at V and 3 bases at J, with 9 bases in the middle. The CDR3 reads CAISDQVPNQPQHF. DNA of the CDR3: TGTGCCATCAGTGATCAGGTACCCAATCAGCCCCAGCATTTT.

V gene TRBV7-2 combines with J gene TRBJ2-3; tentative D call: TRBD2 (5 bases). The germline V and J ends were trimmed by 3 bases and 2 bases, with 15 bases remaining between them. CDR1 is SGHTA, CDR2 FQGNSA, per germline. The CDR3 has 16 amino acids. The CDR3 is CASSFGSERVTDTQYF. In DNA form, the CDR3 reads TGTGCCAGCAGCTTTGGTAGCGAGAGAGTCACAGATACGCAGTATTTT.

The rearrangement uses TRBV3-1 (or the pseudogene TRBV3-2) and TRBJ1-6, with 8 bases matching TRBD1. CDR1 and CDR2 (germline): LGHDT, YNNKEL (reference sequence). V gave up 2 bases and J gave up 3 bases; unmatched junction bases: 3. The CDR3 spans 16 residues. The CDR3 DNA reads TGTGCCAGCAGCCAACAGGGGGCCGTCTATAATTCACCCCTCCACTTT. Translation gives CASSQQGAVYNSPLHF.

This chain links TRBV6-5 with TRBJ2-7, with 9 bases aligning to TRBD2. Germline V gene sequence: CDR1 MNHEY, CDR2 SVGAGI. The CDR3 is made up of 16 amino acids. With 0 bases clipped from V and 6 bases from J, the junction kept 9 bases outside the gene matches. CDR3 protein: CASSYSKGGSGSEQYF. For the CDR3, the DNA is TGTGCCAGCAGTTACTCTAAGGGCGGTAGCGGGAGCGAGCAGTACTTC.

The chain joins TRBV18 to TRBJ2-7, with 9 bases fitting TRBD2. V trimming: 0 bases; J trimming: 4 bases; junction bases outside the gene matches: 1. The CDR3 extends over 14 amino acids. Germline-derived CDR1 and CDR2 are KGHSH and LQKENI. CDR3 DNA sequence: TGTGCCAGCTCACCACCAAGCGGGAGGTACGAGCAGTACTTC. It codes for CASSPPSGRYEQYF.

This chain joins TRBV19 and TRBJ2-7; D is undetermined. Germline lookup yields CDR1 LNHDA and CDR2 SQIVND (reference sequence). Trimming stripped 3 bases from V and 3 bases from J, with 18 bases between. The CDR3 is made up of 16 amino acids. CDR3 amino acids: CASSISGSRSDYEQYF. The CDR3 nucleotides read TGTGCCAGTAGTATTTCCGGGTCCCGGTCTGACTACGAGCAGTACTTC.

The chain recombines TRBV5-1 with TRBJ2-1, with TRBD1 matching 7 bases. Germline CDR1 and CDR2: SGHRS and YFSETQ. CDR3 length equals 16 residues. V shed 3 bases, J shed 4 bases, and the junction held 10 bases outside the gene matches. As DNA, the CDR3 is TGCGCCAGCAGCTCAGGGGTAGGGGGCCCGTACAATGAGCAGTTCTTC. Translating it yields CASSSGVGGPYNEQFF.

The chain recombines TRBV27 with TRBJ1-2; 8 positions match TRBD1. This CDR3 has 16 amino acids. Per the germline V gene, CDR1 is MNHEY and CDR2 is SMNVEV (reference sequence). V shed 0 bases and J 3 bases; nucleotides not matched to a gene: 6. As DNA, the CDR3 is TGTGCCAGCAGTTTATCTCCACGGACAGGGTACTATGGCTACACCTTC. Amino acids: CASSLSPRTGYYGYTF.

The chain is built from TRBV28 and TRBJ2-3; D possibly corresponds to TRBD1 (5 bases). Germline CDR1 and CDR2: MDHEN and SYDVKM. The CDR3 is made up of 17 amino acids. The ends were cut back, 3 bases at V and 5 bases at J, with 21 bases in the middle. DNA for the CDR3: TGTGCCAGCAGTTTGATGCCGGCAGGGCGGCGGATAGATACGCAGTATTTT. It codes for CASSLMPAGRRIDTQYF. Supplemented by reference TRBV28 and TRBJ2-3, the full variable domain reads DVKVTQSSRYLVKRTGEKVFLECVQDMDHENMFWYRQDPGLGLRLIYFSYDVKMKEKGDIPEGYSVSREKKERFSLILESASTNQTSMYLCASSLMPAGRRIDTQYFGPGTRLTVL.

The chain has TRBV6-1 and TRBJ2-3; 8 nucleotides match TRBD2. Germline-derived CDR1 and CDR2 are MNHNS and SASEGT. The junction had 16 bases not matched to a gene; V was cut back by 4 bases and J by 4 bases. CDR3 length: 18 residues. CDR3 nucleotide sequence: TGTGCCAGCAGTGCCTCCGGTCATCGAGCGGGAGTGTCAGATACGCAGTATTTT. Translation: CASSASGHRAGVSDTQYF.

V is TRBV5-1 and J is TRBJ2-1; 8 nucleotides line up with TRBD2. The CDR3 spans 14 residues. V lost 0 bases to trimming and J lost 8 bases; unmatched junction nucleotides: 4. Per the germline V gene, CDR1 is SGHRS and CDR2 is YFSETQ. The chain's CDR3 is CASSLGGSGDEQFF. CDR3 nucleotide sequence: TGCGCCAGCAGCTTGGGGGGTAGCGGGGATGAGCAGTTCTTC.

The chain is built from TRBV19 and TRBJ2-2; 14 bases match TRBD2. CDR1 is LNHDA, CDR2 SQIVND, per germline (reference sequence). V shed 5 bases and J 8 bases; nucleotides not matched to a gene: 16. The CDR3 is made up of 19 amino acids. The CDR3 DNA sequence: TGTGCCAGTAGTCTCCGGACAGGTGGACTAGCGGGAGGTCGGGGGGAGCTGTTTTTT. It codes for CASSLRTGGLAGGRGELFF.

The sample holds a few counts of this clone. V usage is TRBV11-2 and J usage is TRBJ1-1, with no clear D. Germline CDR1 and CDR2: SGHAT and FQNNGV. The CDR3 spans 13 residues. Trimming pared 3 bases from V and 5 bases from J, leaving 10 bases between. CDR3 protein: CASSFRRVTEAFF. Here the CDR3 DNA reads TGTGCCAGCAGCTTCCGGAGGGTTACTGAAGCTTTCTTT.

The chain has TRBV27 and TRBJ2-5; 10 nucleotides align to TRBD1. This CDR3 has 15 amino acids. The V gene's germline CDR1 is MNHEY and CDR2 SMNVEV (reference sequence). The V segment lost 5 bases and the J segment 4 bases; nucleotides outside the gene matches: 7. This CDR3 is CASSRTGTGAETQYF. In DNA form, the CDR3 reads TGTGCCAGCAGTCGCACCGGGACAGGGGCAGAGACCCAGTACTTC.

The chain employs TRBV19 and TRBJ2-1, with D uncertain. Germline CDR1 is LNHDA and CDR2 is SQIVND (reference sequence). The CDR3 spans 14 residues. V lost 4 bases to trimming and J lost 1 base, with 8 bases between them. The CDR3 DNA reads TGTGCCAGTAGTAAAACAAAATCCTACAATGAGCAGTTCTTC. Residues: CASSKTKSYNEQFF.